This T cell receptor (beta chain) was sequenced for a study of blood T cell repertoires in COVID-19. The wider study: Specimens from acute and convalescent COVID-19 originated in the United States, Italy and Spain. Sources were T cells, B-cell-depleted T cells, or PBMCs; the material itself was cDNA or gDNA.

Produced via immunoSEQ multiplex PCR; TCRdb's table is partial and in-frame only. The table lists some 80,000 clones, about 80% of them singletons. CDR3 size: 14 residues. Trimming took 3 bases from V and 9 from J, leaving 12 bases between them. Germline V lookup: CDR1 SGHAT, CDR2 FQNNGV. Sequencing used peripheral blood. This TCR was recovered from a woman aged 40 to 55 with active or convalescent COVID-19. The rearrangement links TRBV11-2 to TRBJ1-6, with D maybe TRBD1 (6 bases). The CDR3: CASSFQGLTSPLHF. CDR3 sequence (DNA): TGTGCCAGCAGCTTTCAGGGGCTTACTTCACCCCTCCACTTT.